The source of this T cell receptor beta chain is a study of CD8 T cells in Susac syndrome. This CDR3 has 15 residues. V was clipped by 0 bases and J by 4 bases, with 12 bases between them. Germline CDR1 reads DFQATT; CDR2 reads SNEGSKA (reference sequence). Reverse transcription of roughly 0.5 to 1 ug RNA was carried out with random hexamers. TCRdb reprocessed the immunoSEQ multiplex PCR reads with MiXCR, giving one entry per CDR3 protein. The data contain 170,000 or so distinct CDR3 sequences, about 94% of them singletons. V is TRBV20-1 and J is TRBJ1-4, with no clear D. The sequenced sample consisted of CD4+ T cells from PBMCs. The sequence derives from a human donor with multiple sclerosis. In DNA, the CDR3 is TGCAGTGCTAGAGATCAAGGAGGAATTAATGAAAAACTGTTTTTT. It codes for CSARDQGGINEKLFF.